A single sample is the source of the 5 T cell receptor beta chains below, sequenced in a study of cytomegalovirus exposure and HLA in healthy donors. This PCR relied on a set of 60 Vbeta primers and 13 Jbeta primers. TCRdb's copy holds only in-frame clones and misses some; the assay was immunoSEQ multiplex PCR. Found here are about 160,000 clones, around 74% of them singletons; the top ten hold about 2.1%. The sequencing sample was made of PBMCs. These receptors were taken from a female donor in good health and CMV-seronegative.

This chain's CDR3 is CASSIDRTALGEQFF. CDR3 nucleotides: TGTGCCAGTAGTATAGACCGGACAGCTCTCGGTGAGCAGTTCTTC. This rearrangement joins TRBV19 to TRBJ2-1; tentatively, D is TRBD1 (6 bases). The V end was cut by 0 bases, the J end by 9 bases, with 15 bases between. Germline-derived CDR1 and CDR2 are LNHDA and SQIVND (reference sequence). The CDR3 extends over 15 amino acids. The full variable domain, completed using reference TRBV19 and TRBJ2-1, is DGGITQSPKYLFRKEGQNVTLSCEQNLNHDAMYWYRQDPGQGLRLIYYSQIVNDFQKGDIAEGYSVSREKKESFPLTVTSAQKNPTAFYLCASSIDRTALGEQFFGPGTRLTVL.

The chain employs TRBV6-5 and TRBJ1-1; 8 bases map to TRBD1. The CDR3 contains 16 residues. Trimming at V came to 2 bases and at J to 4 bases, leaving 9 bases not matched to a gene. Germline V gives CDR1 MNHEY, CDR2 SVGAGI. The CDR3 loop reads CASSYRQGAASTEAFF. In DNA form, the CDR3 reads TGTGCCAGCAGTTACAGGCAGGGGGCCGCATCCACTGAAGCTTTCTTT.

This clone was counted a few times. V usage is TRBV5-1 and J usage is TRBJ1-1, with 9 positions matching TRBD1. The CDR3 spans 15 residues. From germline, CDR1 is SGHRS and CDR2 YFSETQ. V trimming: 7 bases; J trimming: 3 bases; junction bases outside the gene matches: 10. CDR3: CASAQQGARDTEAFF. In DNA form, the CDR3 reads TGCGCCAGCGCCCAACAGGGGGCGAGGGACACTGAAGCTTTCTTT.

The chain joins TRBV13 to TRBJ1-5; TRBD1 is a possible D gene (6 bases). The CDR3 is made up of 14 amino acids. V lost 3 bases to trimming and J lost 6 bases, with 12 bases between them. Per germline, CDR1 PRHDT and CDR2 FYEKMQ (reference sequence). The CDR3 region has the DNA TGTGCCAGCAGCTTGAACAGGGCGGTTCAGCCCCAGCATTTT. It is translated as CASSLNRAVQPQHF.

This clone has only one observation. The chain recombines TRBV30 with TRBJ1-1; TRBD1 aligns across 8 bases. Germline assignment: CDR1 GTSNPN and CDR2 SVGIG (reference sequence). This CDR3 comprises 13 residues. CDR3 coding DNA: TGTGCGCTAGACAGGGGCCAGAACACTGAAGCTTTCTTT. As protein: CALDRGQNTEAFF.